The TCR beta chain described here comes from a study of CD8 T cells in ankylosing spondylitis (dated by TCRdb to about 2017). About the study as a whole: The study set out to find disease-linked TCR variants by profiling T cell receptor beta repertoires in ankylosing spondylitis patients and healthy donors. In total, the full study cohort was made up of approximately 99 healthy donors and 25 ankylosing spondylitis patients. Peripheral blood was sampled, and synovial fluid was additionally collected from ankylosing spondylitis patients. Study-wide conclusions, independent of this receptor: The disease-linked clones had a CD8+ phenotype and were found at relatively low frequencies in peripheral blood. Blood from ankylosing spondylitis patients appeared to be characterized by a TCR beta motif made up of several highly homologous amino acid variants. Some motif variants had previously been reported in the synovial fluid and blood of reactive arthritis patients, which suggests shared mechanisms of disease initiation. The disease-linked clones were reported to be significantly enriched in matched synovial fluid samples from ankylosing spondylitis patients.

The germline V end is reduced by 5 bases and the J end by 3 bases; junction bases left unmatched: 7. The CDR3 runs 15 amino acids, cysteine and phenylalanine included. The CDR3 DNA has 45 bases and is translated from base 1. Sequences SGDLS (CDR1) and YYNGEE (CDR2) are obtained from the germline V gene. These reads were obtained on an Illumina HiSeq 2500. Quantitative 5'-RACE with molecular barcodes was used to prepare TCR beta libraries. As for the original processing: A new computational method, built on a probabilistic model of VDJ rearrangement, was used to identify disease-linked TCR variants. Using fastp at Q25 and MiXCR, TCRdb reprocessed the public reads and kept productive beta chains. Each entry is one CDR3 protein sequence, shown with its most common DNA and genes. None of the V and J calls come from the authors' own analysis; TCRdb made them. This sample holds around 250,000 distinct CDR3 sequences; about a sixth were observed only once. Together, the top ten hold approximately 33% of the sample.

This clonotype has only a few counts. The target of this receptor is not known. No base quality information exists; no much larger clone differs at one position. The V and J segments used are TRBV9 and TRBJ2-2, with 7 bases in between that match TRBD2. Sequencing was carried out using blood, either unsorted or a sorted T cell fraction (not recorded which). The source of this sequence is a male donor with ankylosing spondylitis or in good health (not recorded which). The bases read TGTGCCAGCAGGCCGGGACTACCAGACACCGGGGAGCTGTTTTTT. Its protein reads: CASRPGLPDTGELFF.